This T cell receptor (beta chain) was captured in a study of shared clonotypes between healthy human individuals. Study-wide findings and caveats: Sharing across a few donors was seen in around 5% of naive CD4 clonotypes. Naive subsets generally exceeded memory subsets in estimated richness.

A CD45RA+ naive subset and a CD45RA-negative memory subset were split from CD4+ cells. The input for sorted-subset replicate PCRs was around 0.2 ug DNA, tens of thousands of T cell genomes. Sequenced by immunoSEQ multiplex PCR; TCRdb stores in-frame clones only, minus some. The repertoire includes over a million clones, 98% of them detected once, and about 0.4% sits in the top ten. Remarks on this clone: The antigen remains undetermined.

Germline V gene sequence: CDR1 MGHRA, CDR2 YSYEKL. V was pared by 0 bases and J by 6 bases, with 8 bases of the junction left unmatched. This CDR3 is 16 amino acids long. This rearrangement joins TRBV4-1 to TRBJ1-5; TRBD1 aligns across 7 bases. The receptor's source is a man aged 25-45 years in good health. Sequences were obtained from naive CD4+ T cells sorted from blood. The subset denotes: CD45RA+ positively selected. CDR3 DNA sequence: TGCGCCAGCAGCCAAGAAGGTGACAGGGTTCGTCAGCCCCAGCATTTT. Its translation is CASSQEGDRVRQPQHF.